The 8 T cell receptor beta chains below all came from one sample that was sequenced in a study of blood T cell repertoires in COVID-19. TCRdb's copy holds only in-frame clones and misses some; the assay was immunoSEQ multiplex PCR. The sample consists of more than 350,000 clones, roughly 88% of them appearing once. Sequenced material: PBMCs or T cells enriched from blood (not recorded which). These receptors all stem from a woman between 18 and 29 years old who had been exposed to COVID-19.

The chain is built from TRBV27 and TRBJ1-6; the match to TRBD1 covers 7 bases. Germline values: CDR1 MNHEY, CDR2 SMNVEV (reference sequence). The CDR3 contains 18 residues. Germline trimming cut 4 bases from V and 0 bases from J; bases unmatched to any gene: 9. The CDR3 reads CASSSGQEGSSYNSPLHF. The CDR3 DNA sequence: TGTGCCAGCAGTTCCGGACAGGAGGGCAGCTCCTATAATTCACCCCTCCACTTT.

This rearrangement joins TRBV28 to TRBJ2-7, with 11 positions matching TRBD2. V gave up 7 bases and J gave up 2 bases; unmatched junction bases: 4. Per the germline V gene, CDR1 is MDHEN and CDR2 is SYDVKM. There are 14 residues in the CDR3. The CDR3, as DNA: TGTGCCAGCATAGGGACTAGCGGTACCTACGAGCAGTACTTC. It encodes CASIGTSGTYEQYF.

This rearrangement joins TRBV2 to TRBJ1-1, with no clear D. In germline, CDR1 is SNHLY, CDR2 FYNNEI. V lost 8 bases and J lost 2, with 6 bases in between. The CDR3 has 11 residues. CDR3 nucleotides: TGTGCCAGCGGAGAAAACACTGAAGCTTTCTTT. Translated: CASGENTEAFF.

The chain uses TRBV25-1 and TRBJ1-4; 9 bases line up with TRBD1. J gave up 8 bases and V 2 bases, and 6 bases lay outside the gene matches. The CDR3 has 15 residues. CDR1 and CDR2 from the germline V gene are MGHDK and SYGVNS. The CDR3 region is CASSENRGLGEKLFF. CDR3 nucleotides: TGTGCCAGCAGTGAAAACAGGGGGCTCGGAGAAAAACTGTTTTTT. Full variable domain (outside the CDR3, taken from reference TRBV25-1 and TRBJ1-4): EADIYQTPRYLVIGTGKKITLECSQTMGHDKMYWYQQDPGMELHLIHYSYGVNSTEKGDLSSESTVSRIRTEHFPLTLESARPSHTSQYLCASSENRGLGEKLFFGSGTQLSVL.

The V and J genes are TRBV6-4 and TRBJ2-3; 8 positions match TRBD1. The germline V gene encodes CDR1 MRHNA and CDR2 SNTAGT. V was clipped by 0 bases and J by 6 bases; unmatched bases: 5. The CDR3 consists of 15 residues. As DNA, the CDR3 is TGTGCCAGCAGTGACTCGGGGCAGGGGGCGGATACGCAGTATTTT. Translating gives CASSDSGQGADTQYF.

The chain joins TRBV6-4 to TRBJ1-5; D is ambiguous. Germline-derived CDR1 and CDR2 are MRHNA and SNTAGT. CDR3 length equals 12 residues. Trimming removed 8 bases at V and 5 bases at J, with 10 bases between. CDR3 nucleotides: TGTGCCAGCCTGTCGCCGGATCAGCCCCAGCATTTT. Translation: CASLSPDQPQHF.

The chain carries TRBV5-1 and TRBJ2-1; 7 positions agree with TRBD1. Per the germline V gene, CDR1 is SGHRS and CDR2 is YFSETQ. J was trimmed by 8 bases and V by 4 bases; bases with no gene match: 6. There are 13 residues in the CDR3. This chain's CDR3 is CASSIDRAHEQFF. In nucleotides, the CDR3 is TGCGCCAGCAGCATCGACAGGGCCCATGAGCAGTTCTTC.

This chain links TRBV7-2 with TRBJ2-1; D possibly corresponds to TRBD2 (5 bases). The ends were cut back, 2 bases at V and 5 bases at J, with 16 bases in the middle. Germline V gene sequence: CDR1 SGHTA, CDR2 FQGNSA. This CDR3 comprises 16 residues. The CDR3 nucleotides are TGTGCCAGCAGCTTATTTTCCCCGGGGAATAACAATGAGCAGTTCTTC. Its protein product is CASSLFSPGNNNEQFF.